These 7 T cell receptor beta chains were sequenced from one sample in a study of OX40 agonist ivuxolimab in advanced cancers. Sequenced by immunoSEQ multiplex PCR; TCRdb stores in-frame clones only, minus some. The table includes tens of thousands of clones, 70% to 90% detected once. The specimen was CD4+ or CD8+ T cells sorted from blood, collected in a trial of the OX40 agonist ivuxolimab. The receptors stem from an adult with an advanced solid tumor such as melanoma, head and neck, liver or kidney cancer.

The rearrangement joins TRBV6-5 to TRBJ1-2, with unresolved D. The V end lost 5 bases, the J end lost 0 bases, and 13 bases lay between the germline ends. The CDR3 has 15 amino acids. CDR1 MNHEY and CDR2 SVGAGI come from the germline V gene. The CDR3 sequence is CASSTQAQTNYGYTF. The CDR3 nucleotides are TGTGCCAGCAGTACCCAGGCACAAACTAACTATGGCTACACCTTC.

This rearrangement joins TRBV18 to TRBJ1-2, with D possibly being TRBD1 (5 bases). The CDR3 has 13 residues. The V gene lost 2 bases and the J gene lost 8 bases, with 12 bases spanning the gap. Per germline, CDR1 KGHSH and CDR2 LQKENI. CDR3 loop: CASSPNGGRGYTF. The CDR3 DNA follows: TGTGCCAGCTCACCAAACGGGGGGAGGGGCTACACCTTC.

The chain joins TRBV6-5 to TRBJ2-7; unclear D gene. With 0 bases removed from V and 5 bases from J, the gap between germline ends came to 8 bases. The CDR3 runs to 13 residues. The germline V gene encodes CDR1 MNHEY and CDR2 SVGAGI. The CDR3 sequence is CASSYSYEHEQYF. The CDR3 coding sequence is TGTGCCAGCAGTTACTCTTATGAGCACGAGCAGTACTTC.

The rearrangement uses TRBV18 and TRBJ1-5; 10 nucleotides agree with TRBD1. Germline-derived CDR1 and CDR2 are KGHSH and LQKENI. The CDR3 runs to 16 residues. V lost 3 bases, J lost 1 base, and 3 bases stayed unmatched. The CDR3 DNA is TGTGCCAGCTCACCCCGGGACAGGGGAAGCAATCAGCCCCAGCATTTT. Translating gives CASSPRDRGSNQPQHF.

This clone occurred a few times. V usage is TRBV9 and J usage is TRBJ1-1; possible D gene TRBD1, 5 bases. The germline V and J ends were trimmed by 0 bases and 2 bases, with 8 bases remaining between them. The germline V gene encodes CDR1 SGDLS and CDR2 YYNGEE. The CDR3 runs to 14 residues. The CDR3 DNA sequence: TGTGCCAGCAGCGTAGTGGGGGGAAACACTGAAGCTTTCTTT. Residues: CASSVVGGNTEAFF.

The chain combines TRBV6-4 with TRBJ1-2; D is ambiguous. The CDR3 length is 15 residues. Germline-derived CDR1 and CDR2 are MRHNA and SNTAGT. The V and J ends lost 2 bases and 2 bases respectively, with 12 bases between them. This CDR3 is CASSDGALGNYGYTF. The CDR3 coding sequence is TGTGCCAGCAGTGACGGCGCCCTGGGAAACTATGGCTACACCTTC.

By share, this clone ranks as large. The chain has TRBV29-1 and TRBJ1-2; no firm D call. Between the trimmed V and J ends, which lost 6 bases and 3 bases, there was a span of 14 bases. Germline values: CDR1 SQVTM, CDR2 ANQGSEA. The CDR3 is 13 amino acids. The CDR3 bases are TGCAGCGTCCCCGAGGGCCAGTACTATGGCTACACCTTC. This gives the protein CSVPEGQYYGYTF.